Shown below are 21 T cell receptor beta chains from a single sample sequenced in a study of response to subunit inactivated influenza vaccine. MiXCR was run by TCRdb on the RT-PCR reads, yielding one entry per CDR3 protein. The repertoire holds 650,000 to 800,000 distinct CDR3 sequences, with more than 11% as singletons. The sample consisted of PBMCs from blood, taken roughly 15 days before vaccination. All receptors derive from a man aged 50 to 60 who received an inactivated influenza vaccine.

The V call is TRBV5-5, the J call TRBJ1-6; D unclear. Trimming removed 0 bases at V and 10 bases at J, with 11 bases between. The CDR3 contains 14 residues. The germline gives CDR1 SGHKS, CDR2 YYEKEE (reference sequence). CDR3 amino acids: CASSLGSGGSPLHF. The CDR3 nucleotides read TGTGCCAGCAGCTTGGGATCGGGCGGGTCACCCCTCCACTTT.

This clonotype came up many times. The CDR3 spells CASTPYSNQPQHF. The DNA for the CDR3 is TGTGCCAGTACTCCGTATAGCAATCAGCCCCAGCATTTT. The V gene is TRBV12-3 or TRBV12-4, the J gene TRBJ1-5; D gene unclear. The CDR3 is 13 amino acids. Trimming shortened V by 9 bases and J by 0 bases, and 9 bases separated the two germline ends.

In its sample, this clonotype was seen many times. The rearrangement links TRBV12-3 or TRBV12-4 to TRBJ1-1; D gene unclear. The CDR3 has 20 residues. Trimming shortened V by 2 bases and J by 4 bases, and 29 bases separated the two germline ends. The CDR3 loop reads CASSLYGLLSANIRTTEAFF. CDR3 coding DNA: TGTGCCAGCAGTTTATACGGGCTGTTGTCAGCCAATATCCGAACCACTGAAGCTTTCTTT.

This clonotype was detected ten times or more. The chain couples TRBV7-8 to TRBJ2-3; no clear D gene. The CDR3 loop spans 16 amino acids. With 2 bases removed from V and 2 bases from J, the gap between germline ends came to 14 bases. The V gene's germline CDR1 is SGHVS and CDR2 FQNEAQ. In DNA form, the CDR3 reads TGTGCCAGCAGCTTACCGGGTTTGGGAAACACAGATACGCAGTATTTT. Its protein is CASSLPGLGNTDTQYF.

This clonotype was observed a handful of times. The CDR3 protein is CASSQRTGPTTNEKLFF. CDR3 sequence (DNA): TGCGCCAGCAGCCAAAGGACAGGACCAACAACTAATGAAAAACTGTTTTTT. The chain links TRBV4-1 to TRBJ1-4, with TRBD1 matching 7 bases. The CDR3 is made up of 17 amino acids. V was pared by 2 bases and J by 0 bases, with 6 bases of the junction left unmatched. The germline gives CDR1 MGHRA, CDR2 YSYEKL.

This clonotype was detected only a few times. The V and J genes are TRBV5-1 and TRBJ2-1; D remains ambiguous. The V end lost 2 bases, the J end lost 4 bases, and 19 bases lay between the germline ends. Germline V lookup: CDR1 SGHRS, CDR2 YFSETQ. This CDR3 has 17 residues. Here the CDR3 reads CASSFVVGAYQYNEQFF. CDR3 sequence (DNA): TGCGCCAGCAGCTTCGTCGTGGGCGCATACCAATACAATGAGCAGTTCTTC. Together with reference TRBV5-1 and TRBJ2-1, the CDR3 gives the full variable domain: KAGVTQTPRYLIKTRGQQVTLSCSPISGHRSVSWYQQTPGQGLQFLFEYFSETQRNKGNFPGRFSGRQFSNSRSEMNVSTLELGDSALYLCASSFVVGAYQYNEQFFGPGTRLTVL.

In this sample, this clonotype turned up a few times. The chain has TRBV6-2 or TRBV6-3 and TRBJ2-1; TRBD1 aligns across 7 bases. Losses at the gene ends were 9 bases for V and 7 bases for J; bases not matched to a gene: 24. This CDR3 region has 18 residues. Germline CDR1 and CDR2: MNHEY and SVGEGT. The CDR3 nucleotides read TGTGCCAGACCCCACCGTTTACCCCCCCTGCCAGGGGGAAATGAGCAGTTCTTC. This translates into CARPHRLPPLPGGNEQFF.

This clonotype was counted only a few times. The V and J genes are TRBV5-1 and TRBJ1-6, with unresolved D. Trimming removed 0 bases from V and 9 bases from J, with 13 bases in between. CDR1 and CDR2 (germline): SGHRS, YFSETQ. The CDR3 extends over 15 amino acids. CDR3 in DNA: TGCGCCAGCAGCTTGGGTCAGCATGCCGCTTCACCCCTCCACTTT. Its translation: CASSLGQHAASPLHF.

The chain uses TRBV10-3 and TRBJ2-1; D perhaps matches TRBD1 (6 bases). The CDR3 extends over 15 amino acids. V was clipped by 4 bases and J by 8 bases, with 18 bases between them. Germline loops: CDR1 ENHRY, CDR2 SYGVKD. In nucleotides, the CDR3 is TGTGCCATCAGTGGGAAATCAGCAGGGGCTGATGAGCAGTTCTTC. Protein product: CAISGKSAGADEQFF.

V and J are TRBV10-2 and TRBJ2-5; 12 bases map to TRBD1. Looked up from germline, CDR1 is WSHSY and CDR2 is SAAADI. CDR3 length equals 15 residues. V lost 7 bases to trimming and J lost 3 bases; unmatched junction nucleotides: 6. The CDR3 loop reads CASNKGQGAKETQYF. CDR3 sequence (DNA): TGCGCCAGCAACAAGGGACAGGGGGCTAAAGAGACCCAGTACTTC.

This clonotype was seen a few times. The chain links TRBV20-1 to TRBJ2-5, with 13 positions matching TRBD2. Per germline, CDR1 DFQATT and CDR2 SNEGSKA (reference sequence). After removal of 6 bases from V and 5 bases from J, the junction contained 9 bases not matched to a gene. This CDR3 region has 15 residues. Here the CDR3 reads CSALLTSGGWETQYF. The CDR3 nucleotides read TGCAGTGCACTTTTGACTAGCGGGGGGTGGGAGACCCAGTACTTC.

The V and J genes are TRBV3-1 and TRBJ2-3; 9 bases are shared with TRBD2. V was clipped by 3 bases and J by 3 bases; unmatched bases: 10. From germline, CDR1 is LGHDT and CDR2 YNNKEL (reference sequence). This CDR3 contains 17 residues. CDR3 DNA: TGTGCCAGCAGCCAGGGTATTAGCGGGAGTAGAACAGATACGCAGTATTTT. It yields the protein CASSQGISGSRTDTQYF.

This clonotype has just a few counts. The gene calls are TRBV12-3 or TRBV12-4 and TRBJ2-7, with TRBD2 identical over 10 bases. The CDR3 sequence is 16 residues long. The junction had 13 bases not matched to a gene; V was cut back by 6 bases and J by 5 bases. CDR3 coding DNA: TGTGCCAGCAGCCGTAGAGCGGGAGGGCCTCTCAACGAGCAGTACTTC. Its protein product is CASSRRAGGPLNEQYF.

This clonotype has just a few counts. This rearrangement joins TRBV7-2 to TRBJ2-6; 9 nucleotides match TRBD1. The length of the CDR3 is 15 residues. After removal of 1 base from V and 7 bases from J, the junction contained 2 bases not matched to a gene. The V gene's germline CDR1 is SGHTA and CDR2 FQGNSA. CDR3 in DNA: TGTGCCAGCAGCTTAGGGGACAGGGTCGCCAACGTCCTGACTTTC. Encoded protein: CASSLGDRVANVLTF.

The chain couples TRBV7-6 to TRBJ2-7; 8 bases fit TRBD1. V shed 5 bases and J 5 bases; nucleotides not matched to a gene: 11. The CDR3 runs 15 residues. Germline loops: CDR1 SGHVS, CDR2 FNYEAQ. This CDR3 reads CASSAQQGVAHEQYF. The CDR3 DNA reads as TGTGCCAGCAGCGCGCAACAGGGGGTCGCCCACGAGCAGTACTTC. Full variable domain (outside the CDR3, taken from reference TRBV7-6 and TRBJ2-7): GAGVSQSPRYKVTKRGQDVALRCDPISGHVSLYWYRQALGQGPEFLTYFNYEAQQDKSGLPNDRFSAERPEGSISTLTIQRTEQRDSAMYRCASSAQQGVAHEQYFGPGTRLTVT.

V is TRBV12-3 or TRBV12-4 and J is TRBJ2-7; 9 bases align to TRBD1. The CDR3 consists of 15 residues. V gave up 6 bases and J gave up 5 bases; unmatched junction bases: 11. CDR3 in amino acids: CASSKTGTGRNEQYF. The CDR3, as DNA: TGTGCCAGCAGCAAAACCGGGACAGGGAGGAACGAGCAGTACTTC.

This clonotype was picked up a small number of times. The rearrangement joins TRBV14 to TRBJ2-1; D remains unclear. Germline CDR1 and CDR2: SGHDN and FVKESK. This CDR3 is 16 amino acids long. V lost 1 base to trimming and J lost 5 bases, with 15 bases between them. CDR3 DNA: TGTGCCAGCAGCCAAGTCTCCTTCGGCCGACACAATGAGCAGTTCTTC. Protein sequence: CASSQVSFGRHNEQFF.

This clonotype showed up just a few times. The genes are TRBV20-1 and TRBJ1-2; D remains ambiguous. The germline gives CDR1 DFQATT, CDR2 SNEGSKA (reference sequence). With 3 bases removed from V and 2 bases from J, the gap between germline ends came to 10 bases. The CDR3 extends over 13 amino acids. This chain's CDR3 is CSARVSRNYGYTF. CDR3 nucleotide sequence: TGCAGTGCTAGGGTATCGAGGAACTATGGCTACACCTTC.

This clonotype occurred many times. The gene calls are TRBV5-8 and TRBJ2-3, with D possibly TRBD1 on 5 matching bases. The CDR3 has 15 amino acids. Trimming removed 2 bases from V and 9 bases from J, with 19 bases in between. The germline CDR1 and CDR2 sequences are SGHTS and YDEGEE. CDR3 loop: CASSFLSQAWGTQYF. In nucleotides, the CDR3 is TGTGCCAGCAGCTTCTTATCACAGGCCTGGGGCACGCAGTATTTT.

This clonotype was picked up a small number of times. The chain combines TRBV7-3 with TRBJ2-3; no clear D. The CDR3 consists of 14 residues. Looked up from germline, CDR1 is SGHTA and CDR2 is FQGTGA. Trimming removed 1 base at V and 1 base at J, with 6 bases between. The CDR3 is CASSLKVGTDTQYF. CDR3 bases: TGTGCCAGCAGCTTAAAGGTGGGCACAGATACGCAGTATTTT.

The chain combines TRBV6-5 with TRBJ1-3; the match to TRBD1 covers 11 bases. V dropped 4 bases and J dropped 3; count of bases not matched to a gene: 8. CDR1 and CDR2 from the germline V gene are MNHEY and SVGAGI. The CDR3 covers 17 residues. The CDR3 here is CASSFFPGQGVGNTIYF. In DNA form, the CDR3 reads TGTGCCAGCAGTTTCTTCCCGGGACAGGGGGTTGGAAACACCATATATTTT.